The 17 T cell receptor beta chains below all came from one sample that was sequenced in a study of blood T cell repertoires in COVID-19. Data came from immunoSEQ multiplex PCR; TCRdb stores just in-frame clones and leaves some out. This sample has 250,000 to 300,000 clones, with 80% to 90% found just once. Sample: PBMCs or T cells enriched from blood (not recorded which). These receptors came from a man aged 30 to 39 with acute COVID-19.

In this sample, this clone turned up a few times. The chain has TRBV25-1 and TRBJ1-5, with 7 bases matching TRBD1. Germline CDR1 MGHDK, CDR2 SYGVNS. This CDR3 has 15 residues. With V trimmed by 3 bases and J by 4 bases, 6 bases remained unmatched. The CDR3 DNA is TGTGCCAGCAGTGACGTCGGGACAGCAAATCAGCCCCAGCATTTT. Translating gives CASSDVGTANQPQHF.

Of note for this clone: Additional DNA sequences in this sample encode the identical CDR3. The chain couples TRBV3-1 (or the pseudogene TRBV3-2) to TRBJ1-3; D call uncertain. Trimming took 1 base from V and 4 from J, leaving 5 bases between them. This CDR3 is built from 13 residues. Germline CDR1 LGHDT, CDR2 YNNKEL (reference sequence). The CDR3 protein is CASSQVVGNTIYF. The CDR3 region has the DNA TGTGCCAGCAGCCAAGTCGTGGGAAACACCATATATTTT.

The V gene is TRBV7-2, the J gene TRBJ1-6; no clear D. The germline gives CDR1 SGHTA, CDR2 FQGNSA. The CDR3 runs to 15 residues. Trimming shortened V by 1 base and J by 7 bases, and 11 bases separated the two germline ends. Here the CDR3 reads CASSLEAVRNSPLHF. The CDR3, as DNA: TGTGCCAGCAGCTTAGAAGCGGTACGGAATTCACCCCTCCACTTT.

With respect to this clone: An end of the junction does not agree with germline; a read error may underlie this. The chain links TRBV5-1 to TRBJ1-4, with TRBD1 matching over 11 bases. The CDR3 extends over 16 amino acids. Germline CDR1 is SGHRS and CDR2 is YFSETQ. The chain's CDR3 is CASSLMGQGANEKLFF. The CDR3 DNA reads as TGTGCCAGCAGCTTGATGGGACAGGGGGCTAATGAAAAACTGTTTTTT.

V and J are TRBV18 and TRBJ2-2; weak D call: TRBD1 (6 bases). Germline V CDR1 and CDR2: KGHSH, LQKENI. The CDR3 contains 15 residues. Trimming cost V 1 base and J 4 bases, with 10 bases left between them. The CDR3 is CASSPLGQITGELFF. CDR3 nucleotides: TGTGCCAGCTCACCACTAGGACAGATCACCGGGGAGCTGTTTTTT.

The V gene is TRBV19, the J gene TRBJ1-5; 10 nucleotides match TRBD1. Looked up from germline, CDR1 is LNHDA and CDR2 is SQIVND (reference sequence). This CDR3 comprises 16 residues. V dropped 10 bases and J dropped 2; count of bases not matched to a gene: 11. The CDR3 here is CATDPRQGAGNQPQHF. DNA for the CDR3: TGTGCCACCGACCCGAGACAGGGGGCTGGCAATCAGCCCCAGCATTTT.

J is TRBJ1-1 and V is TRBV11-3, with D tentatively TRBD1 (6 bases). The CDR3 sequence is 15 residues long. Trimming left V 1 base short and J 7 bases short, with 16 bases between. From germline, CDR1 is SGHNT and CDR2 YENEEA. Here the CDR3 DNA reads TGTGCCAGCAGCTTAGCTGTGGGGGCGGAGGTTGAAGCTTTCTTT. This encodes CASSLAVGAEVEAFF.

The chain has TRBV29-1 and TRBJ2-5; 10 bases fit TRBD1. The germline V gene has CDR1 SQVTM and CDR2 ANQGSEA. The CDR3 covers 13 residues. The V and J ends lost 6 bases and 6 bases, in that order; junction bases with no gene match: 7. The CDR3 DNA follows: TGCAGCGTGCCCCGGACAGGGGGGAAGACCCAGTACTTC. Amino acid sequence: CSVPRTGGKTQYF.

V is TRBV7-2 and J is TRBJ2-1; 9 bases match TRBD2. The trim removed 4 bases at V and 3 bases at J, leaving 4 bases unmatched. Germline V gene sequence: CDR1 SGHTA, CDR2 FQGNSA. This CDR3 region has 15 residues. CDR3 amino acids: CASSSRTSVYNEQFF. The CDR3 region has the DNA TGTGCCAGCAGCTCCCGGACTAGCGTCTACAATGAGCAGTTCTTC.

On this clone: The sample holds other DNA sequences that translate to the same CDR3. V and J are TRBV6-5 and TRBJ1-2; maybe TRBD1 (6 bases). The V end was cut by 9 bases, the J end by 2 bases, with 10 bases between. CDR1 and CDR2 (germline): MNHEY, SVGAGI. The CDR3 spans 12 residues. For the CDR3, the DNA is TGTGCCAGTCGCGACAGGAACTATGGCTACACCTTC. It translates to CASRDRNYGYTF.

This chain connects TRBV14 to TRBJ1-1, with 10 positions matching TRBD1. CDR1 SGHDN and CDR2 FVKESK come from the germline V gene. The ends lost 5 bases at V and 5 bases at J; junction bases unmatched: 8. This CDR3 is 15 amino acids long. For the CDR3, the DNA is TGTGCCAGCAGCTTTACTCGGACAGGGGGGACTGAAGCTTTCTTT. Amino acid sequence: CASSFTRTGGTEAFF.

The chain joins TRBV5-1 to TRBJ1-2; D possibly corresponds to TRBD1 (5 bases). Germline values: CDR1 SGHRS, CDR2 YFSETQ. V gave up 0 bases and J gave up 8 bases, with 8 bases separating them. This CDR3 comprises 12 residues. CDR3 coding DNA: TGCGCCAGCAGCTTGGGCGGGACCGGCTACACCTTC. Protein product: CASSLGGTGYTF.

The chain joins TRBV3-1 (or the pseudogene TRBV3-2) to TRBJ1-2; 9 bases are shared with TRBD1. V dropped 5 bases and J dropped 8; count of bases not matched to a gene: 6. Looked up from germline, CDR1 is LGHDT and CDR2 is YNNKEL (reference sequence). This CDR3 is 13 amino acids long. CDR3 DNA: TGTGCCAGCAGCGTAAAGGGGACAGGGGGCTACACCTTC. This translates into CASSVKGTGGYTF.

The gene calls are TRBV4-3 and TRBJ1-1; unclear D gene. CDR1 and CDR2 from the germline V gene are LGHNA and YSLEER. The CDR3 is 14 residues long. V lost 1 base, J lost 1 base, and 7 bases lay in between. For the CDR3, the DNA is TGCGCCAGCAGCCAAGTTGGCAGGAACACTGAAGCTTTCTTT. It is translated as CASSQVGRNTEAFF.

This clone was found once. The chain links TRBV24-1 to TRBJ1-1; TRBD1 matches 7 bases. With 5 bases clipped from V and 0 bases from J, the junction kept 5 bases outside the gene matches. Germline V gene data show CDR1 as KGHDR and CDR2 as SFDVKD. CDR3 length: 15 residues. CDR3 nucleotide sequence: TGTGCCACCAGTGCAAACAGGGGCATGAACACTGAAGCTTTCTTT. Residues: CATSANRGMNTEAFF.

The V and J genes are TRBV24-1 and TRBJ2-1; D possibly corresponds to TRBD2 (7 bases). V lost 3 bases to trimming and J lost 7 bases, with 21 bases between them. CDR3 length: 17 amino acids. Germline V lookup: CDR1 KGHDR, CDR2 SFDVKD. CDR3 sequence reads: CATSDPSVGGPFNEQFF. The CDR3 bases are TGTGCCACCAGTGATCCTAGCGTGGGGGGGCCCTTTAATGAGCAGTTCTTC.

V gene TRBV28 combines with J gene TRBJ1-1; 7 nucleotides agree with TRBD1. The germline gives CDR1 MDHEN, CDR2 SYDVKM. The CDR3 runs 15 residues. V dropped 7 bases and J dropped 1; count of bases not matched to a gene: 9. The CDR3 DNA sequence: TGTGCCAGCAATCTAGGGGGCAGACAGAACACTGAAGCTTTCTTT. This sequence encodes CASNLGGRQNTEAFF.